The 28 T cell receptor beta chains below were found in one sample sequenced in a study of vaccination and CD4 T cells after COVID-19. Time point given: late sampling 161 to 241 days after vaccination in a few convalescent patients. Sample treatment: roughly 10-day PBMC culture with coronavirus spike peptide pools or control peptides (ViraFEST assay). The study sequenced cultured CD4+ T cell DNA using the Oncomine TCR Beta short-read assay. In TCRdb, the PCR reads were re-called with MiXCR into one record per CDR3 protein. The profile shows around 30,000 distinct CDR3 sequences, over 30% of them singletons. These TCRs' antigens remain unknown. This specimen was CD4+ T cells from blood, cultured in vitro, taken about 7 months after SARS-CoV-2 vaccination. These receptors were taken from a human donor who had recovered from COVID-19.

The V call is TRBV20-1, the J call TRBJ1-5, with 8 positions matching TRBD1. The CDR3 sequence is 14 residues long. In germline, CDR1 is DFQATT, CDR2 SNEGSKA (reference sequence). V lost 6 bases to trimming and J lost 7 bases; unmatched junction nucleotides: 11. The CDR3 reads CSATGQGRAQPQHF. The CDR3 DNA is TGCAGTGCAACTGGACAGGGTAGGGCCCAGCCCCAGCATTTT.

The V gene is TRBV6-1, the J gene TRBJ1-2; the match to TRBD1 covers 10 bases. The germline V gene encodes CDR1 MNHNS and CDR2 SASEGT. The CDR3 runs to 14 residues. J lost 6 bases, V lost 4 bases, and 5 bases had no gene match. The DNA for the CDR3 is TGTGCCAGCAGTGGCCGGGACAGGGGTAATGGCTACACCTTC. It yields the protein CASSGRDRGNGYTF.

V is TRBV6-2 or TRBV6-3 and J is TRBJ2-5; 12 positions match TRBD2. Germline trimming cut 6 bases from V and 4 bases from J; bases unmatched to any gene: 6. The V gene's germline CDR1 is MNHEY and CDR2 SVGEGT. There are 15 residues in the CDR3. The CDR3 DNA follows: TGTGCCAGCAGCGTGACTAGCGGGAGTCCAGAGACCCAGTACTTC. Amino acid sequence: CASSVTSGSPETQYF.

The chain has TRBV7-9 and TRBJ2-5; maybe TRBD1 (8 bases). The V and J ends lost 4 bases and 5 bases respectively, with 17 bases between them. The germline V gene has CDR1 SEHNR and CDR2 FQNEAQ (reference sequence). This CDR3 has 15 amino acids. For the CDR3, the DNA is TGTGCCAGCAGCTCGGACAGGGAGGGAGTGGAGACCCAGTACTTC. Its protein is CASSSDREGVETQYF.

The V gene is TRBV7-9, the J gene TRBJ2-7; D is undetermined. Germline V gene data show CDR1 as SEHNR and CDR2 as FQNEAQ (reference sequence). V gave up 4 bases and J gave up 6 bases, with 7 bases separating them. The CDR3 loop spans 11 amino acids. The CDR3 nucleotides read TGTGCCAGCAGCTCCCTCTTCGAGCAGTACTTC. It codes for CASSSLFEQYF.

The V gene is TRBV4-1, the J gene TRBJ2-5; 7 nucleotides match TRBD1. Trimming cost V 2 bases and J 2 bases; bases outside gene matches: 5. Germline CDR1 and CDR2: MGHRA and YSYEKL. The CDR3 is made up of 15 amino acids. CDR3 residues: CASSQLPGGQETQYF. The CDR3 coding sequence is TGCGCCAGCAGCCAATTGCCAGGGGGACAAGAGACCCAGTACTTC.

V is TRBV7-9 and J is TRBJ1-1; no clear D. Germline lookup yields CDR1 SEHNR and CDR2 FQNEAQ (reference sequence). The ends were cut back, 5 bases at V and 2 bases at J, with 12 bases in the middle. The CDR3 totals 14 residues. The CDR3 DNA sequence: TGTGCCAGCAGCCCGCAAGGGCATAACACTGAAGCTTTCTTT. Its translation: CASSPQGHNTEAFF.

The chain recombines TRBV7-9 with TRBJ2-7; possible D gene TRBD2, 5 bases. The V end lost 5 bases, the J end lost 4 bases, and 15 bases lay between the germline ends. Germline V lookup: CDR1 SEHNR, CDR2 FQNEAQ (reference sequence). This CDR3 region has 14 residues. CDR3 loop: CASSSRGVVYEQYF. The DNA of the CDR3 is TGTGCCAGCAGCAGTCGGGGAGTCGTATACGAGCAGTACTTC.

The chain is built from TRBV21-1 and TRBJ2-1; TRBD1, the table's D call, was not compared with the DNA. TRBV21-1 is tagged as a pseudogene. The CDR3 is 17 amino acids. In nucleotides, the CDR3 is TGTGCCAGCATCTTGTTAGGGGCTCTACTCTCCTACAATGAGCAGTTCTTC. This gives the protein CASILLGALLSYNEQFF.

A few counts support this clonotype. V and J are TRBV29-1 and TRBJ1-1; 10 bases align to TRBD1. The CDR3 covers 13 residues. V was pared by 6 bases and J by 4 bases, with 5 bases of the junction left unmatched. In germline, CDR1 is SQVTM, CDR2 ANQGSEA. CDR3 DNA sequence: TGCAGCGTGGTCAGGACAGGGGGCACTGAAGCTTTCTTT. Its protein product is CSVVRTGGTEAFF.

This clonotype came up a few times. This rearrangement joins TRBV6-1 to TRBJ2-1; 9 bases fit TRBD1. After removal of 6 bases from V and 8 bases from J, the junction contained 11 bases not matched to a gene. CDR3 length: 15 amino acids. The germline gives CDR1 MNHNS, CDR2 SASEGT. CDR3 loop: CASSRDRAFGHEQFF. In DNA form, the CDR3 reads TGTGCCAGCAGCAGGGACAGGGCCTTTGGCCATGAGCAGTTCTTC.

This clonotype turned up a few times. The V call is TRBV6-2 or TRBV6-3, the J call TRBJ2-1; 15 nucleotides align to TRBD2. Germline V CDR1 and CDR2: MNHEY, SVGEGT. V lost 6 bases, J lost 9 bases, and 6 bases stayed unmatched. The CDR3 contains 15 residues. The CDR3 is CASSQGLAGGSEQFF. The CDR3 coding sequence is TGTGCCAGCAGCCAGGGACTAGCGGGAGGTAGTGAGCAGTTCTTC.

The V call is TRBV29-1, the J call TRBJ2-5, with D possibly being TRBD2 (6 bases). The V end was cut by 6 bases, the J end by 5 bases, with 22 bases between. CDR3 length: 15 residues. Germline values: CDR1 SQVTM, CDR2 ANQGSEA. The CDR3 DNA reads as TGCAGCGTCCTTGGCGGAGGGGTCCCTTCGGAGACCCAGTACTTC. Translated, it gives CSVLGGGVPSETQYF.

The table lists this clonotype with a few counts. The gene calls are TRBV6-5 and TRBJ2-5; 10 bases agree with TRBD1. The CDR3 extends over 15 amino acids. The V gene's germline CDR1 is MNHEY and CDR2 SVGAGI. With 2 bases clipped from V and 5 bases from J, the junction kept 5 bases outside the gene matches. CDR3 coding DNA: TGTGCCAGCAGTTACGGGACAGGGGAGTTTGAGACCCAGTACTTC. Translation: CASSYGTGEFETQYF.

This chain connects TRBV25-1 to TRBJ2-1, with TRBD1 matching 8 bases. The germline gives CDR1 MGHDK, CDR2 SYGVNS. The CDR3 runs to 17 residues. V lost 4 bases and J lost 6; bases outside the gene matches: 14. CDR3 sequence (DNA): TGTGCCAGCAGTGTTGGACAGGGAAAAGTTATAGGCAATGAGCAGTTCTTC. It translates to CASSVGQGKVIGNEQFF.

V is TRBV6-5 and J is TRBJ2-7; D perhaps matches TRBD1 (6 bases). Germline CDR1 is MNHEY and CDR2 is SVGAGI. V lost 2 bases, J lost 7 bases, and 15 bases lay in between. CDR3 length equals 14 residues. CDR3 sequence (DNA): TGTGCCAGCAGTTACGACAGGAAAAGGGAGGAGCAGTACTTC. Amino acids: CASSYDRKREEQYF.

This clonotype was found a few times. The chain uses TRBV5-1 and TRBJ2-5, with 11 bases fitting TRBD2. CDR3 length: 16 amino acids. V was clipped by 1 base and J by 4 bases; unmatched bases: 6. Germline V gene lookup returns CDR1 SGHRS and CDR2 YFSETQ. The CDR3 is CASSLSTSGSRETQYF. CDR3 coding DNA: TGCGCCAGCAGCTTGTCTACTAGCGGGAGTAGAGAGACCCAGTACTTC.

The chain employs TRBV7-6 and TRBJ2-1; 10 nucleotides match TRBD2. V shed 5 bases, J shed 7 bases, and the junction held 5 bases outside the gene matches. There are 14 residues in the CDR3. Looked up from germline, CDR1 is SGHVS and CDR2 is FNYEAQ. CDR3 amino acids: CASSRLAGANEQFF. Written as DNA, the CDR3 is TGTGCCAGCAGCCGTCTAGCGGGAGCGAATGAGCAGTTCTTC.

The sample holds a few counts of this clonotype. The chain has TRBV7-9 and TRBJ2-1; no clear D gene. CDR3 length: 15 amino acids. CDR1 is SEHNR and CDR2 is FQNEAQ in the germline V gene (reference sequence). The V end lost 3 bases, the J end lost 1 base, and 10 bases lay between the germline ends. The CDR3 sequence is CASSFLLVSYNEQFF. DNA of the CDR3: TGTGCCAGCAGCTTCCTTCTAGTTTCCTACAATGAGCAGTTCTTC.

In this sample, this clonotype turned up a few times. This chain links TRBV6-1 with TRBJ2-5; D perhaps matches TRBD2 (6 bases). This CDR3 contains 13 residues. CDR1 and CDR2 (germline): MNHNS, SASEGT. Trimming stripped 7 bases from V and 1 base from J, with 10 bases between. The CDR3 region is CASTEGLQETQYF. Here the CDR3 DNA reads TGTGCCAGCACTGAGGGACTCCAAGAGACCCAGTACTTC.

The chain employs TRBV2 and TRBJ2-7; D is tentatively TRBD1 or TRBD2 (7 bases each). V was trimmed by 8 bases and J by 5 bases, leaving 19 bases between them. This CDR3 contains 14 residues. CDR1 is SNHLY, CDR2 FYNNEI, per germline. CDR3 nucleotide sequence: TGTGCCAGCGAGGGAGGGCAGGGGGTTAACGAGCAGTACTTC. This codes for CASEGGQGVNEQYF.

With regard to this clonotype: One end of the junction varies from germline; a read error may be responsible. The J gene is TRBJ2-3, the V gene TRBV7-9; TRBD2 aligns across 7 bases. Germline V gives CDR1 SEHNR, CDR2 FQNEAQ (reference sequence). The CDR3 is 11 amino acids. Here the CDR3 reads CASSFSGFLNF. CDR3 nucleotides: TGTGCCAGCAGCTTTAGCGGGTTTTTGAATTTT.

The rearrangement joins TRBV21-1 to TRBJ1-2; the tabulated D call, TRBD1, remains unverified against the DNA. TRBV21-1 is annotated as a pseudogene. This CDR3 is built from 15 residues. CDR3 region: CASSGLIRGSYGYTF. The CDR3 DNA follows: TGTGCCAGCAGCGGACTAATCAGGGGGAGCTATGGCTACACCTTC.

The V gene is TRBV25-1, the J gene TRBJ2-5, with D tentatively TRBD1 (5 bases). CDR3 length equals 18 residues. The V gene's germline CDR1 is MGHDK and CDR2 SYGVNS. V lost 5 bases and J lost 4, with 26 bases in between. CDR3: CASSPSRGMGQVGETQYF. CDR3 in DNA: TGTGCCAGCAGTCCCTCGAGAGGCATGGGGCAAGTAGGAGAGACCCAGTACTTC.

The V gene is TRBV2, the J gene TRBJ2-7, with D tentatively TRBD1 or TRBD2 (5 bases each). The germline V gene has CDR1 SNHLY and CDR2 FYNNEI. Trimming cost V 8 bases and J 0 bases, with 14 bases left between them. This CDR3 has 14 residues. CDR3 residues: CASYGARDSYEQYF. Written as DNA, the CDR3 is TGTGCCAGCTACGGGGCTAGGGACTCCTACGAGCAGTACTTC.

This clonotype appeared a few times. The V and J genes are TRBV6-5 and TRBJ1-6, with 9 positions matching TRBD1. This CDR3 contains 16 residues. With 0 bases clipped from V and 10 bases from J, the junction kept 7 bases outside the gene matches. Germline V gene data show CDR1 as MNHEY and CDR2 as SVGAGI. As DNA, the CDR3 is TGTGCCAGCAGTTACTCGGGACAGGGAAGGGGATCACCCCTCCACTTT. It yields the protein CASSYSGQGRGSPLHF.

This clonotype was seen only a few times. The gene calls are TRBV28 and TRBJ2-7, with 8 positions matching TRBD2. V was pared by 5 bases and J by 3 bases, with 6 bases of the junction left unmatched. There are 14 residues in the CDR3. Germline-derived CDR1 and CDR2 are MDHEN and SYDVKM. The CDR3 loop is CASSPRGGDYEQYF. The CDR3 DNA follows: TGTGCCAGCAGTCCCCGGGGGGGTGACTACGAGCAGTACTTC.

The genes are TRBV6-1 and TRBJ1-1; D ambiguous. This CDR3 region has 13 residues. V lost 11 bases to trimming and J lost 1 base, with 14 bases between them. CDR1 is MNHNS and CDR2 is SASEGT in the germline V gene. Here the CDR3 DNA reads TGTGCCTCCTCCAGGAATACGAACACTGAAGCTTTCTTT. Translated: CASSRNTNTEAFF.